The rows below give T cell receptor beta chains drawn from one sample of a study of T cells in Graves' hyperthyroidism and ophthalmopathy. TCRdb independently ran MiXCR on the multiplex PCR reads; one entry per CDR3 protein. The sample holds roughly 650,000 distinct CDR3 sequences, around 15% seen once. Specimen: blood. These TCRs come from a woman aged 40 to 50 with Graves' ophthalmopathy. CDR3s include the opening cysteine and the closing phenylalanine or tryptophan. D genes are given only for firm matches.

V	J	D	CDR3
TRBV18	TRBJ1-1	TRBD1	CASSLSGTVNTEAFF
TRBV29-1	TRBJ2-3	NA	CSVESSNTDTQYF
TRBV2	TRBJ2-1	NA	CASSRDPPKNNEQFF
TRBV29-1	TRBJ1-5	NA	CSVAVGDQPQHF
TRBV28	TRBJ2-3	TRBD2	CASSLWELAESTDTQYF
TRBV5-6	TRBJ2-7	NA	CASTTFPGYPYEQYF
TRBV12-3/TRBV12-4	TRBJ2-2	NA	CASSLETITGELFF
TRBV4-1	TRBJ1-2	TRBD1	CASSGQGQSNYGYTF
TRBV3-1	TRBJ2-5	NA	CASSPGDGRTETQYF
TRBV5-1	TRBJ2-5	TRBD1	CASSLDRGGGETQYF
TRBV11-2	TRBJ2-7	NA	CASSLGRGPYEQYF
TRBV6-1	TRBJ1-5	NA	CASSAAGVGNQPQHF
TRBV28	TRBJ2-1	NA	CASSLGRWEQFF
TRBV5-1	TRBJ1-3	NA	CASSLGPLSSGNTIYF
TRBV11-1	TRBJ1-1	NA	CASSFFEAFF
TRBV12-3/TRBV12-4	TRBJ2-1	TRBD2	CASSISGGAVNEQFF
TRBV11-2	TRBJ2-7	NA	CASSPTPGHYEQCF
TRBV29-1	TRBJ2-1	TRBD2	CSLQAGGPYNEQFF
TRBV2	TRBJ2-7	NA	CASSAIGEQYF
TRBV19	TRBJ2-2	TRBD1	CASSIRWDSPINTGELFF
TRBV2	TRBJ2-5	NA	CASMGEKETQYF
TRBV29-1	TRBJ2-3	TRBD2	CSVRRLAGGSTDTQYF
TRBV20-1	TRBJ1-1	NA	CSANAHEVNTEAFF
TRBV19	TRBJ2-3	NA	CASSSSSVTDTQYF
TRBV11-2	TRBJ2-7	TRBD2	CASSPGTSGRGYEQYF
TRBV2	TRBJ2-5	TRBD1	CASSFGQGWETQYF
TRBV5-1	TRBJ2-7	TRBD1	CASSLGTGTYEQYF
TRBV5-1	TRBJ2-3	TRBD1	CASSYLGGSPTDTQYF
TRBV20-1	TRBJ2-3	NA	CSAIEVAGNTDTQYF
TRBV27	TRBJ2-1	TRBD2	CASSLSILAGGEQFF
TRBV20-1	TRBJ2-3	TRBD2	CSARDSGRALSPTDTQYF
TRBV12-3/TRBV12-4	TRBJ2-7	TRBD2	CASTGLAGEEQYF
TRBV7-9	TRBJ2-1	NA	CAISLTGYNEQFF
TRBV11-2	TRBJ2-3	TRBD1	CASSFDRGGVSTDTQYF
TRBV7-9	TRBJ1-1	NA	CASGPSMGTEAFF
TRBV3-1	TRBJ1-4	TRBD1	CASSAGTGVEKLFF
TRBV20-1	TRBJ2-7	TRBD1	CSASPGTGFYEQYF
TRBV5-1	TRBJ2-3	NA	CASRQGRTGLSTDTQYF
TRBV7-6	TRBJ2-2	TRBD1	CASRSDRGRELFF
TRBV18	TRBJ1-1	NA	CASSPSAGSSTEAFF
TRBV7-2	TRBJ1-3	NA	CASSSGPSGNTIYF
TRBV3-1	TRBJ2-3	TRBD2	CASSQVTSDMQYF
TRBV5-4	TRBJ2-5	TRBD2	CASSFGTRLAGEGETQYF
TRBV15	TRBJ1-2	NA	CATSRDLQSSGYTF
TRBV7-9	TRBJ2-1	NA	CASSFYICSVDASGTNNGQFF
TRBV27	TRBJ1-1	NA	CASRFQGGIEAFF
TRBV13	TRBJ2-1	NA	CASSSGAPPYSEQFF
TRBV5-1	TRBJ2-1	TRBD2	CASSPVSGSPEQFF
TRBV19	TRBJ2-2	NA	CASRGYANTGELFF
TRBV19	TRBJ1-1	NA	CASSVVGGPTEAFF
TRBV27	TRBJ2-5	NA	CASSFSGTWGETQYF
TRBV4-1	TRBJ2-2	NA	CASSPIGLGGTGELFF
TRBV4-1	TRBJ2-1	NA	CASQQGGGSENEQFF
TRBV20-1	TRBJ1-1	TRBD1	CSAGTLQGITEAFF
TRBV12-3/TRBV12-4	TRBJ2-2	NA	CASSFSRLAGELFF
TRBV3-1	TRBJ2-5	TRBD2	CASSQTSGKRYF
TRBV11-2	TRBJ2-5	NA	CASSVASGSETQYF
TRBV7-7	TRBJ2-1	TRBD2	CASSFRRECDGGAGGNEQFF
TRBV18	TRBJ2-3	TRBD2	CASSPGLVVTDTQYF